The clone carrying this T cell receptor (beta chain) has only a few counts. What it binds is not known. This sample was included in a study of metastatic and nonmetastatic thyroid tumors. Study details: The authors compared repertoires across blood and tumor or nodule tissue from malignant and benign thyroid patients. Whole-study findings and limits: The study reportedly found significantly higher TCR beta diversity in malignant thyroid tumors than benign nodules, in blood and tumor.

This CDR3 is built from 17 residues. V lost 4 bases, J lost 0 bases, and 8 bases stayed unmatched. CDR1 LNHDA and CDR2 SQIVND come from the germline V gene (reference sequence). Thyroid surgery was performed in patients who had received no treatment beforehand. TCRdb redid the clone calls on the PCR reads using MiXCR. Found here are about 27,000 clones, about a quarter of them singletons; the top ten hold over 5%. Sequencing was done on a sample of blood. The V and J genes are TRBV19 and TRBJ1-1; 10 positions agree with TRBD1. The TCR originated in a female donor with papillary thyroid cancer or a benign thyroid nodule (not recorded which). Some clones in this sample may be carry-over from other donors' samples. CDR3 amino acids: CASSSRDRGIMNTEAFF. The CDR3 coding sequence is TGTGCCAGTAGTAGTAGGGACAGGGGAATCATGAACACTGAAGCTTTCTTT.